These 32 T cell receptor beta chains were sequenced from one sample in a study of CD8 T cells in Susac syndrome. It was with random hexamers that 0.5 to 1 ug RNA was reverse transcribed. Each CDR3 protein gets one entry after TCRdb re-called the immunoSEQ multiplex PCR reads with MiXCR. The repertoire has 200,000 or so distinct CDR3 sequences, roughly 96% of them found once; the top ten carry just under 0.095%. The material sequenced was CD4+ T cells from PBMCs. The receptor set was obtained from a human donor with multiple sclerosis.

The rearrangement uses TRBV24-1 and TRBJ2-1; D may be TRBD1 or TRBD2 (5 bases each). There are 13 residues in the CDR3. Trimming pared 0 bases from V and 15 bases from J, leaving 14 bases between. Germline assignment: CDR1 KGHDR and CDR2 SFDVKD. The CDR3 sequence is CATSDLRRDGRFF. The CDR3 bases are TGTGCCACCAGTGATTTGCGACGGGACGGACGGTTCTTC.

In DNA form, the CDR3 reads TGCAGTGCTAAGGGACAGCTGAACACTGAAGCTTTCTTT. Translated: CSAKGQLNTEAFF. The rearrangement joins TRBV20-1 to TRBJ1-1; 7 bases agree with TRBD1. The trim removed 4 bases at V and 0 bases at J, leaving 2 bases unmatched. The CDR3 contains 13 residues. CDR1 and CDR2 from the germline V gene are DFQATT and SNEGSKA (reference sequence).

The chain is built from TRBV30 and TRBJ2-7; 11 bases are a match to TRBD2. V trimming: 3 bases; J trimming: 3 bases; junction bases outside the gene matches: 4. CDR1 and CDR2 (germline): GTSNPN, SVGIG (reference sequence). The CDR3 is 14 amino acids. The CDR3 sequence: CAWRLAGASYEQYF. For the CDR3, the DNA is TGTGCCTGGAGACTAGCGGGAGCAAGCTACGAGCAGTACTTC. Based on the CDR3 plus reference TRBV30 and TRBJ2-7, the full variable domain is SQTIHQWPATLVQPVGSPLSLECTVEGTSNPNLYWYRQAAGRGLQLLFYSVGIGQISSEVPQNLSASRPQDRQFILSSKKLLLSDSGFYLCAWRLAGASYEQYFGPGTRLTVT.

As DNA, the CDR3 is TGTGCCAGCACCGTGGGAGGCGGGGGGGCTAATGAGCAGTTCTTC. Protein: CASTVGGGGANEQFF. This chain connects TRBV7-9 to TRBJ2-1; 9 positions agree with TRBD2. V trimming: 7 bases; J trimming: 7 bases; junction bases outside the gene matches: 11. Germline CDR1 and CDR2: SEHNR and FQNEAQ (reference sequence). This CDR3 comprises 15 residues.

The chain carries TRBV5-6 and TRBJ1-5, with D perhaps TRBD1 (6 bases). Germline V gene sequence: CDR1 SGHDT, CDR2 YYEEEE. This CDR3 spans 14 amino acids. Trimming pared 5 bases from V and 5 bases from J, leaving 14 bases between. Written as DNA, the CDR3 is TGTGCCAGCAGTGGGGGCGACCTGGATCAGCCCCAGCATTTT. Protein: CASSGGDLDQPQHF. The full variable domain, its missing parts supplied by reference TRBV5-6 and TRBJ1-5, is DAGVTQSPTHLIKTRGQQVTLRCSPKSGHDTVSWYQQALGQGPQFIFQYYEEEERQRGNFPDRFSGHQFPNYSSELNVNALLLGDSALYLCASSGGDLDQPQHFGDGTRLSIL.

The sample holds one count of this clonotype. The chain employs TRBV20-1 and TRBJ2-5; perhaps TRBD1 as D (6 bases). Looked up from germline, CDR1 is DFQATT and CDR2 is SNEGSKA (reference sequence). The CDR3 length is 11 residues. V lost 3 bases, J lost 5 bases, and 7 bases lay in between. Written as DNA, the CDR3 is TGCAGTGCTAGCCAGGGGGAGACCCAGTACTTC. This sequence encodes CSASQGETQYF.

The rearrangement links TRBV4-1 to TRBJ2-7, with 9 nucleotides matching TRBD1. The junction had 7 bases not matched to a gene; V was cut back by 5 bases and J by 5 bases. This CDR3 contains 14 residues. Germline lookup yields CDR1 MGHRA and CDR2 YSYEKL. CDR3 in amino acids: CASSAGQGFDEQYF. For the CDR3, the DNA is TGCGCCAGCAGCGCTGGACAGGGGTTCGACGAGCAGTACTTC.

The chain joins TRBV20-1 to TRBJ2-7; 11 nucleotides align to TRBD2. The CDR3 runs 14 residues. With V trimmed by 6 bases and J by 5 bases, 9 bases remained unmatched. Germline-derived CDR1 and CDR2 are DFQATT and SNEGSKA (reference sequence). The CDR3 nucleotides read TGCAGTGCCAGGATGGGGACTAGCGGCAACGAGCAGTACTTC. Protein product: CSARMGTSGNEQYF.

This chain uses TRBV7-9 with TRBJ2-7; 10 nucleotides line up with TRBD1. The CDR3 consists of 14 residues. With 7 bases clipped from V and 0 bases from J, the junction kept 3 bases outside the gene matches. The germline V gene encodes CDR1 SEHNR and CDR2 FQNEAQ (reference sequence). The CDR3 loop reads CASIRDRGSYEQYF. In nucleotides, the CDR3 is TGTGCCAGCATCCGGGACAGGGGCTCCTACGAGCAGTACTTC.

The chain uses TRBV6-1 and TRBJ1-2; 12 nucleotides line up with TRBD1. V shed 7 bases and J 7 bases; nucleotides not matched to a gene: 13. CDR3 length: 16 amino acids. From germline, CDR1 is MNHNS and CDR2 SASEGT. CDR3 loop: CASTNFRDRGHGGYTF. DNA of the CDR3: TGTGCCAGCACCAATTTCCGGGACAGGGGGCATGGTGGCTACACCTTC.

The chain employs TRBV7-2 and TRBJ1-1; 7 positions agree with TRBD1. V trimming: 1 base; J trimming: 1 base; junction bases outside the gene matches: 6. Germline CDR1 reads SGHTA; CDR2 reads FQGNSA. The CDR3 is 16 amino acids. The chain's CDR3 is CASSLETGNRNTEAFF. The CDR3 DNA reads TGTGCCAGCAGCTTAGAGACAGGGAATAGGAACACTGAAGCTTTCTTT.

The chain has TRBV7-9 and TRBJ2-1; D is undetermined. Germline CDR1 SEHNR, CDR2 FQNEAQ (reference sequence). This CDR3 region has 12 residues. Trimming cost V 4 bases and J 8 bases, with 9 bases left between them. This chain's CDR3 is CASSSSKYEQFF. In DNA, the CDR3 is TGTGCCAGCAGCTCCTCAAAGTATGAGCAGTTCTTC.

The CDR3 DNA reads TGTGCCAGCAGCCAAGAGAGGACAGGGCTCCAGGGGACCCAGTACTTC. It is translated as CASSQERTGLQGTQYF. The gene calls are TRBV4-2 and TRBJ2-5; 8 nucleotides align to TRBD1. The V gene end was trimmed by 0 bases and the J gene end by 7 bases; junction bases not matched to a gene: 10. Germline CDR1 LGHNA, CDR2 YNFKEQ. This CDR3 has 16 amino acids.

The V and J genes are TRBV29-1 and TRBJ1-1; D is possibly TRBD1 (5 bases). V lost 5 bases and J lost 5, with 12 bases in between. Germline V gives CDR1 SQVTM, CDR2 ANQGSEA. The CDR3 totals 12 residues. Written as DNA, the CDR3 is TGCAGCGTTTTCCCTGGGGGGACTGAAGCTTTCTTT. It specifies CSVFPGGTEAFF.

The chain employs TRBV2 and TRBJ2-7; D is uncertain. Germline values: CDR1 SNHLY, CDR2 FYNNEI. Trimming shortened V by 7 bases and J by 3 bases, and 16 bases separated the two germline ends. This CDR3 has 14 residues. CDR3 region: CASNPYRPHYEQYF. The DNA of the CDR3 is TGTGCCAGCAATCCTTACCGGCCCCACTACGAGCAGTACTTC.

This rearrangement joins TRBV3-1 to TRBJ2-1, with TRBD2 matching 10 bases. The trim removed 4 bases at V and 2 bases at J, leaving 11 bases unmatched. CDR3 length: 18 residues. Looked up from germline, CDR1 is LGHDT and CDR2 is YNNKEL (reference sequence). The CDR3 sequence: CASSPHSSGGPPYNEQFF. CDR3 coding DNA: TGTGCCAGCAGCCCCCACTCTAGCGGGGGACCCCCCTACAATGAGCAGTTCTTC.

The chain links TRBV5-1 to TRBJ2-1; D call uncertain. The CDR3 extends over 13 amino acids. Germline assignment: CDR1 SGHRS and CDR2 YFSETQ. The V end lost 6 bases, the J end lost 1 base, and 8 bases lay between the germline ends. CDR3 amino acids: CASKTGSYNEQFF. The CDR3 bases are TGCGCCAGCAAGACTGGTTCCTACAATGAGCAGTTCTTC.

In nucleotides, the CDR3 is TGTGCCTGGAGGGGGGGCAGAAAGCCCTACGAGCAGTACTTC. Translating gives CAWRGGRKPYEQYF. The V call is TRBV30, the J call TRBJ2-7; D may correspond to TRBD1 or TRBD2 (6 bases each). From germline, CDR1 is GTSNPN and CDR2 SVGIG (reference sequence). The CDR3 consists of 14 residues. V lost 3 bases and J 2 bases, leaving 14 bases between the germline ends.

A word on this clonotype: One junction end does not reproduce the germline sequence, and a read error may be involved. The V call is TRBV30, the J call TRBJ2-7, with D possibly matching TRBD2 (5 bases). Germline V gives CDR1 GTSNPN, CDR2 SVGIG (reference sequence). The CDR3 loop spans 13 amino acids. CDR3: CAWSVLGDSRSIF. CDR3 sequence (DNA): TGTGCCTGGAGTGTACTCGGGGATTCTCGTTCCATCTTC. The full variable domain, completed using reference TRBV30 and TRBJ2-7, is SQTIHQWPATLVQPVGSPLSLECTVEGTSNPNLYWYRQAAGRGLQLLFYSVGIGQISSEVPQNLSASRPQDRQFILSSKKLLLSDSGFYLCAWSVLGDSRSIFGPGTRLTVT.

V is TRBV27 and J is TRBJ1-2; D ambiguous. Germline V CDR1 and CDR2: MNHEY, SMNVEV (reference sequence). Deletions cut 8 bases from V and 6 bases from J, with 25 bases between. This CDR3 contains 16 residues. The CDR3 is CASSNGVLVNGHGYTF. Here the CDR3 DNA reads TGTGCCAGCTCCAACGGGGTGTTAGTTAATGGTCATGGCTACACCTTC.

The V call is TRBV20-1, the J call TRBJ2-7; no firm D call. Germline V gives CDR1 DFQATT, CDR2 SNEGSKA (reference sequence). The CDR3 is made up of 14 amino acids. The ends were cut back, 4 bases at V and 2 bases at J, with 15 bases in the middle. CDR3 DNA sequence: TGCAGTGCTATTACAAAGGCGCTGACCTACGAGCAGTACTTC. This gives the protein CSAITKALTYEQYF.

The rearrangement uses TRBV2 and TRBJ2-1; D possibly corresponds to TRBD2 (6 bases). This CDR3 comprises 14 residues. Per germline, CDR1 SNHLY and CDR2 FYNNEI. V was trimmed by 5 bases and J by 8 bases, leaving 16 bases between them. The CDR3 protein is CASSHGLKYYEQFF. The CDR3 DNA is TGTGCCAGCAGTCATGGACTAAAGTACTATGAGCAGTTCTTC.

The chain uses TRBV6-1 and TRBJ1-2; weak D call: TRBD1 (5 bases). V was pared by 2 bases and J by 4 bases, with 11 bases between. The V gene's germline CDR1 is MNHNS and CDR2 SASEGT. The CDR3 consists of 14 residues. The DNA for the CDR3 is TGTGCCAGCAGTGAAAGGGGTTTGAGCTATGGCTACACCTTC. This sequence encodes CASSERGLSYGYTF.

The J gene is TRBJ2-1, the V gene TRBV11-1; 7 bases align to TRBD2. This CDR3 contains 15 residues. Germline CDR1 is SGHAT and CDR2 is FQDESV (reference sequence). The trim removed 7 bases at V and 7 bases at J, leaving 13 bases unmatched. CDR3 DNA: TGTGCCAGCACAGGTAGACTAGCTTTACTAAATGAGCAGTTCTTC. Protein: CASTGRLALLNEQFF.

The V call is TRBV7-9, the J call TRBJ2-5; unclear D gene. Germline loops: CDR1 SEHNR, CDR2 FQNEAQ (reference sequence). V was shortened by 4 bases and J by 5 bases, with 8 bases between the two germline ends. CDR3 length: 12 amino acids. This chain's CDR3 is CASSSEWETQYF. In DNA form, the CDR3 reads TGTGCCAGCAGCTCCGAATGGGAGACCCAGTACTTC.

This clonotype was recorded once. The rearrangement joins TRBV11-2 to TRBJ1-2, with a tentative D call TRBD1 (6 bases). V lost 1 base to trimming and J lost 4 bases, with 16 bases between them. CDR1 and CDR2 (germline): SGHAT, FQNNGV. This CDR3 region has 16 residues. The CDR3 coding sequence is TGTGCCAGCAGCTTAGGCCGGACAGCCAATCTCTATGGCTACACCTTC. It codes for CASSLGRTANLYGYTF.

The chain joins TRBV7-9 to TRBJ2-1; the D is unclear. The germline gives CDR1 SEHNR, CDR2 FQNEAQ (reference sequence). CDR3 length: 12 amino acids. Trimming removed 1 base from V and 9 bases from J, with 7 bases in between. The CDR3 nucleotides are TGTGCCAGCAGCTTAGATCGTATTGAGCAGTTCTTC. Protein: CASSLDRIEQFF.

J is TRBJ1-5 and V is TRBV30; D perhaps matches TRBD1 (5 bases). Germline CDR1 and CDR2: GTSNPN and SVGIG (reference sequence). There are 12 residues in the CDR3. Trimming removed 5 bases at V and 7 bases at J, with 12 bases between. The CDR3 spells CAWGWGGQPQHF. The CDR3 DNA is TGTGCCTGGGGGTGGGGCGGGCAGCCCCAGCATTTT.

This CDR3 reads CASSQEVAGWNEQFF. The CDR3 nucleotides are TGTGCCAGCAGCCAAGAAGTAGCGGGGTGGAATGAGCAGTTCTTC. The gene calls are TRBV4-2 and TRBJ2-1, with 8 bases that match TRBD2. The CDR3 has 15 amino acids. Unmatched junction bases numbered 5, after V lost 0 bases and J lost 7 bases. CDR1 and CDR2 (germline): LGHNA, YNFKEQ.

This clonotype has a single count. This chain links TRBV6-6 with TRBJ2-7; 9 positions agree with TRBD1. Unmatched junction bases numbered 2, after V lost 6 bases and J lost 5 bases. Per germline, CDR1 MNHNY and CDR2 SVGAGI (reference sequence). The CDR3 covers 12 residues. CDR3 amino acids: CASSRTGDEQYF. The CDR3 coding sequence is TGTGCCAGCAGCAGGACAGGGGACGAGCAGTACTTC.

In nucleotides, the CDR3 is TGTGCCAGCAGCCAAGCTTCAGTGGGGGAGACCCAGTACTTC. Encoded protein: CASSQASVGETQYF. The V gene is TRBV14, the J gene TRBJ2-5, with D unresolved. Germline values: CDR1 SGHDN, CDR2 FVKESK. Trimming left V 1 base short and J 5 bases short, with 11 bases between. The CDR3 consists of 14 residues.

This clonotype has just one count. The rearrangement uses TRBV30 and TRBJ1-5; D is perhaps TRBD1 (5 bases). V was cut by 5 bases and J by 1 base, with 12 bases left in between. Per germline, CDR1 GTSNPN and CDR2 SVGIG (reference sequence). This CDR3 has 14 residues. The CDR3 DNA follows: TGTGCCTGGGGGAGGGGAGCGAGCAATCAGCCCCAGCATTTT. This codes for CAWGRGASNQPQHF.